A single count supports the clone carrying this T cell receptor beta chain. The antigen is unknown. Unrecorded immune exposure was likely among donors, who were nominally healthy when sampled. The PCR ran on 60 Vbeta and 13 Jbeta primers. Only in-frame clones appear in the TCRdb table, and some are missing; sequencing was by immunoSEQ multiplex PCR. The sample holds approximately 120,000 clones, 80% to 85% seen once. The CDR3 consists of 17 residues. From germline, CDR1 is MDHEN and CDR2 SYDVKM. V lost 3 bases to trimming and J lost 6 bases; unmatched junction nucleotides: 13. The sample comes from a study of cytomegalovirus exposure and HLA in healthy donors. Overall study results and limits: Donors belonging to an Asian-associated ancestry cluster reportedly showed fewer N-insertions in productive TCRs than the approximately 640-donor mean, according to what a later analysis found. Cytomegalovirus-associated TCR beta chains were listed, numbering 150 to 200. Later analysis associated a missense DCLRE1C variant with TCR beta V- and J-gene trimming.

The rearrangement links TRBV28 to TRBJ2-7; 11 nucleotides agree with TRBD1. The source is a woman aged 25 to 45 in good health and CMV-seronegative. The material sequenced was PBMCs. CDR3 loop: CASSFFGQGALNSEQYF. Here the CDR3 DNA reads TGTGCCAGCAGTTTTTTTGGACAGGGGGCTCTTAATAGCGAGCAGTACTTC.